The rows below give T cell receptor beta chains drawn from one sample of a study of T cells in Graves' hyperthyroidism and ophthalmopathy. Each CDR3 protein is one row after TCRdb ran MiXCR on the multiplex PCR reads. The sample carries around 350,000 distinct CDR3 sequences, roughly 15% recorded once. The sample comprised blood. The source of these receptors is a woman between 25 and 40 years old with Graves' ophthalmopathy. CDR3s include the opening cysteine and the closing phenylalanine or tryptophan. The D gene is left open where the match is weak. Clone sizes are given selectively: once, few, many, or a class where the clone is expanded.

J gene | V gene | clone size | D gene | CDR3 protein | CDR3 DNA
TRBJ1-4 | TRBV12-3/TRBV12-4 | many | . | CASTIGTVYEKLFF | TGTGCCAGCACGATCGGGACGGTATATGAAAAACTGTTTTTT
TRBJ2-5 | TRBV4-1 | few | TRBD2 | CASSQSATTSGGAQETQYF | TGCGCCAGCAGCCAAAGTGCTACTACTAGCGGGGGGGCACAAGAGACCCAGTACTTC
TRBJ1-4 | TRBV18 | many | . | CASSQLTGYNEKLFF | TGTGCCAGCTCGCAGCTGACAGGATATAATGAAAAACTGTTTTTT
TRBJ2-5 | TRBV7-2 | few | . | CASSLGSVQETQYF | TGTGCCAGCAGCTTAGGGTCGGTTCAAGAGACCCAGTACTTC
TRBJ1-1 | TRBV5-5 | . | . | CASTNSGGQDTEAFF | TGTGCCAGCACTAACAGCGGGGGGCAGGATACTGAAGCTTTCTTT
TRBJ1-1 | TRBV5-8 | many | TRBD1 | CANSPVGDRLGPEAFF | TGTGCCAACAGCCCTGTGGGGGACAGACTGGGTCCTGAAGCTTTCTTT
TRBJ1-6 | TRBV19 | many | . | CASSKEGLRNSPLHF | TGTGCCAGTAGTAAGGAGGGTCTGAGGAATTCACCCCTCCACTTT
TRBJ2-5 | TRBV5-4 | . | TRBD2 | CASSLHGGQETQYF | TGTGCCAGCAGCTTACACGGGGGGCAAGAGACCCAGTACTTC
TRBJ2-4 | TRBV19 | . | . | CASSLTGTAKNIQYF | TGTGCCAGTAGTCTCACCGGGACAGCCAAAAACATTCAGTACTTC
TRBJ1-1 | TRBV6-2/TRBV6-3 | few | TRBD1 | CASLGPAGTGRRGTEAFF | TGTGCCAGCCTCGGCCCCGCCGGGACAGGGAGGAGAGGAACTGAAGCTTTCTTT
TRBJ2-3 | TRBV20-1 | many | TRBD1 | CSAPRDRDYTDTQYF | TGCAGTGCCCCCCGGGACAGGGATTACACAGATACGCAGTATTTT
TRBJ1-1 | TRBV12-5 | many | . | CASGYGHTEAFF | TGTGCTAGTGGTTACGGCCACACTGAAGCTTTCTTT
TRBJ1-1 | TRBV3-1 | many | . | CASSPIGQITEAFF | TGTGCCAGCAGCCCGATCGGACAGATCACTGAAGCTTTCTTT
TRBJ2-3 | TRBV28 | . | TRBD2 | CASSFSAGGLPVSTDTQYF | TGTGCCAGCAGTTTCTCGGCGGGGGGGCTTCCAGTTAGCACAGATACGCAGTATTTT
TRBJ1-4 | TRBV5-6 | many | . | CASSLGVPEKLFF | TGTGCCAGCAGTTTGGGCGTCCCGGAAAAACTGTTTTTT
TRBJ2-3 | TRBV2 | many | . | CASKWASTDTQYF | TGTGCCAGCAAATGGGCCTCCACAGATACGCAGTATTTT
TRBJ2-2 | TRBV2 | . | . | CASSEWGSGELFF | TGTGCCAGCAGTGAATGGGGGTCCGGGGAGCTGTTTTTT
TRBJ1-2 | TRBV29-1 | many | . | CSVDPTQENYGYTF | TGCAGCGTTGATCCAACCCAGGAGAACTATGGCTACACCTTC
TRBJ1-5 | TRBV10-3 | few | . | CASQGHPHDQPQHF | TGTGCCTCCCAAGGACACCCCCACGATCAGCCCCAGCATTTT
TRBJ1-5 | TRBV28 | many | . | CASSLDRTFSTSNQPQHF | TGTGCCAGCAGTTTAGACAGGACGTTCTCGACTAGCAATCAGCCCCAGCATTTT
TRBJ2-3 | TRBV6-1 | many | TRBD2 | CASRGLAGGGGTDTQYF | TGTGCCAGCAGAGGACTAGCGGGGGGAGGTGGCACAGATACGCAGTATTTT
TRBJ2-1 | TRBV12-3/TRBV12-4 | many | TRBD1 | CASSYPDRVEQFF | TGTGCCAGCAGTTACCCCGACAGGGTTGAGCAGTTCTTC
TRBJ1-2 | TRBV10-3 | . | . | CASRRVEGYGYTF | TGTGCCAGCCGAAGGGTTGAGGGCTATGGCTACACCTTC